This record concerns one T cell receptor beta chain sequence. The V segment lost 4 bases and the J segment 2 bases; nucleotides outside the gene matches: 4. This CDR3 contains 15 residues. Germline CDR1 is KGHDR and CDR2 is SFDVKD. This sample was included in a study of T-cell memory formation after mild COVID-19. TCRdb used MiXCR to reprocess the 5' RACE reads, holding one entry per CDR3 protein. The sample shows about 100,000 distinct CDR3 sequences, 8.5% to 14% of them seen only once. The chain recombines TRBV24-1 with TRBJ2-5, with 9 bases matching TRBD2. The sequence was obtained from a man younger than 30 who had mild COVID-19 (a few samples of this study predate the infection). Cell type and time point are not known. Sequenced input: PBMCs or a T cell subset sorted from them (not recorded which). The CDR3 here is CATSDSGGIQETQYF. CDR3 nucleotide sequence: TGTGCCACCAGTGACAGCGGGGGGATTCAAGAGACCCAGTACTTC.